This T cell receptor (beta chain) was obtained from a study of blood T cell dynamics during melanoma immunotherapy. Study-level points and caveats: PBMC repertoires of eventual disease-control patients split at W3 into clonality or diversity gains.

V gave up 2 bases and J gave up 7 bases, with 11 bases separating them. Germline values: CDR1 MNHEY, CDR2 SMNVEV (reference sequence). CDR3 length equals 13 residues. Stated time point: week 3, after first cycle of checkpoint inhibitor. Each bulk PBMC sample had roughly 400 ng DNA loaded. TCRdb keeps only in-frame clones here, not all; method: immunoSEQ multiplex PCR. The sample has about 7,600 clones, more than 75% seen once; the top ten hold under 6.5%. In the case of this clone: Its antigen is currently unknown.

The specimen comprised blood, sampled from a patient treated with checkpoint blockade. The J gene is TRBJ1-1, the V gene TRBV27; tentatively, D is TRBD1 (6 bases). This sequence originates from a human donor with melanoma. CDR3 in amino acids: CASSLGQGIEAFF. CDR3 nucleotide sequence: TGTGCCAGCAGTTTAGGTCAGGGGATTGAAGCTTTCTTT.